This TCR beta chain emerged from a study of blood T cells in healthy people across ages. General study results and limits: The study could not conclusively compare naive and antigen-experienced cells, given its unsorted PBMCs.

This clonotype appeared a few times. Its antigen is still unknown. A junction boundary mismatches the germline segment, possibly from a read error. PCR was performed a second time for about 7 to 12 cycles using a sample-barcoded 5' primer and a J-beta primer mix. Every molecule of cDNA carried a tag from a template-switch adaptor with 12 random nucleotides. TCRdb reanalysed the 5' RACE reads using MiXCR and keeps one entry per CDR3 protein. Here the sample spans fewer than 2,000,000 distinct CDR3 sequences, 30% to 40% being singletons. There are 15 residues in the CDR3. Germline V gene lookup returns CDR1 MNHEY and CDR2 SMNVEV (reference sequence). PBMCs numbering at least 6 million were isolated per sample.

Sequencing was performed on blood. The receptor was isolated from a young woman in good health. The chain links TRBV27 to TRBJ2-7, with 8 bases lining up with TRBD2. For the CDR3, the DNA is TGTGCCAGCAGTCCGACAGCGGGAGCTGGATACGGGCAGTACTTC. It yields the protein CASSPTAGAGYGQYF.